This TCR beta chain was observed in a study of blood T cell repertoires in COVID-19. This clone has just one count. Libraries were prepared by immunoSEQ multiplex PCR; TCRdb keeps only in-frame clonotypes and omits some of them. This sample yields about 61,000 clones, of which more than 75% are seen a single time; around 6.1% belongs to the top ten. The sequencing input was peripheral blood. The TCR originated in a man in his sixties with acute or convalescent COVID-19.

This CDR3 is CASSETGGSPDTQYF. The CDR3, as DNA: TGTGCCAGCAGTGAGACAGGGGGCTCGCCAGATACGCAGTATTTT. The chain carries TRBV25-1 and TRBJ2-3, with 10 bases aligning to TRBD1. Germline CDR1 reads MGHDK; CDR2 reads SYGVNS. Germline trimming cut 3 bases from V and 4 bases from J; bases unmatched to any gene: 4. The CDR3 has 15 residues.